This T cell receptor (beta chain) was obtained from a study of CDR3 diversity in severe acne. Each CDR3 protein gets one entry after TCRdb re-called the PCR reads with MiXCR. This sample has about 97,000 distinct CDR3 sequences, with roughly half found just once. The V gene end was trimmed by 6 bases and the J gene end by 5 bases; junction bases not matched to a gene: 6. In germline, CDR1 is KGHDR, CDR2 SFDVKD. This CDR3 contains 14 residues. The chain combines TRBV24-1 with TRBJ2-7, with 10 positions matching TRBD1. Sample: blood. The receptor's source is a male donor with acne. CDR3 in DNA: TGTGCCACCAGTCCTGGGACAGGGGTGGACGAGCAGTACTTC. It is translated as CATSPGTGVDEQYF.